These T cell receptor beta chains were read from a single sample in a study of cytomegalovirus exposure and HLA in healthy donors. Libraries were prepared by immunoSEQ multiplex PCR; TCRdb keeps only in-frame clonotypes and omits some of them. The repertoire consists of 150,000 to 200,000 clones, with 84% occurring once and the leading ten covering more than 0.95%. The sample taken for sequencing was PBMCs. Receptors were obtained from a girl aged 2 to 9 in good health and CMV-seropositive. Each CDR3 is given with its conserved first and last residue. A D gene is named only where the DNA matches it firmly. A row's size may be missing; if present it is once, few, many or a size class.

-	-	TRBV30	TRBJ1-1	CAWTKIRQTEAFF	TGTGCCTGGACAAAAATCCGACAGACTGAAGCTTTCTTT
-	-	TRBV6-1	TRBJ2-3	CASSVSDTDTQYF	TGTGCCAGCAGTGTTAGCGACACAGATACGCAGTATTTT
-	-	TRBV11-3	TRBJ2-3	CASSLSGTFTDTQYF	TGTGCCAGCAGCTTATCCGGGACTTTCACAGATACGCAGTATTTT
TRBD1	few	TRBV6-5	TRBJ2-2	CASRRQGYAGELFF	TGTGCCAGCAGGCGACAGGGCTATGCCGGGGAGCTGTTTTTT
-	-	TRBV5-8	TRBJ1-5	CASSLAARAGNQPQHF	TGTGCCAGCAGCTTGGCGGCGAGGGCCGGCAATCAGCCCCAGCATTTT
TRBD1	-	TRBV5-1	TRBJ2-3	CASSYGPGGAVRPDTQYF	TGCGCCAGCAGCTACGGGCCAGGGGGCGCCGTCCGGCCAGATACGCAGTATTTT
TRBD1	few	TRBV6-1	TRBJ1-1	CASSRDRVSTEAFF	TGTGCCAGCAGTAGGGACAGGGTAAGCACTGAAGCTTTCTTT
TRBD2	once	TRBV6-5	TRBJ2-7	CASSYELAGDEQYF	TGTGCCAGCAGTTATGAACTAGCGGGAGACGAGCAGTACTTC
-	-	TRBV28	TRBJ2-1	CASSLSGGPPYNEQFF	TGTGCCAGCAGTTTAAGTGGCGGGCCCCCCTACAATGAGCAGTTCTTC
-	-	TRBV28	TRBJ1-1	CASSLGLFPRGYEAFF	TGTGCCAGCAGTCTCGGACTATTCCCAAGAGGTTACGAAGCTTTCTTT
TRBD1	-	TRBV10-3	TRBJ2-7	CAISSGQDISYEQYF	TGTGCCATCAGCTCGGGACAGGACATCTCCTACGAGCAGTACTTC
-	-	TRBV4-2	TRBJ1-6	CASSQVGRSSYNSPLHF	TGTGCCAGCAGCCAAGTCGGGAGGAGCTCCTATAATTCACCCCTCCACTTT
-	-	TRBV25-1	TRBJ2-7	CASSVTGTYEQYF	TGTGCCAGCAGTGTCACAGGGACCTACGAGCAGTACTTC
-	few	TRBV2	TRBJ1-1	CASSAVRADTEAFF	TGTGCCAGCAGTGCCGTCAGGGCGGACACTGAAGCTTTCTTT
-	-	TRBV27	TRBJ1-1	CASSPGEGRMGFF	TGTGCCAGCAGTCCGGGGGAGGGCCGGATGGGTTTCTTT
TRBD2	-	TRBV13	TRBJ2-1	CASSSERERSNEQFF	TGTGCCAGCAGCTCCGAGCGGGAGAGGAGCAATGAGCAGTTCTTC
TRBD1	-	TRBV4-1	TRBJ1-2	CASSTTDRGGGYTF	TGCGCCAGCAGCACCACGGACAGGGGAGGCGGCTACACCTTC
-	-	TRBV2	TRBJ1-3	CASSETLNTIYF	TGTGCCAGCTCGGAGACCCTAAACACCATATATTTT
-	-	TRBV5-1	TRBJ2-7	CASSLGQGRSDEQYF	TGCGCCAGCAGCTTGGGCCAGGGAAGAAGTGACGAGCAGTACTTC
TRBD2	-	TRBV25-1	TRBJ2-3	CASSRLAGLSTDTQYF	TGTGCCAGCAGCAGACTAGCGGGACTTAGCACAGATACGCAGTATTTT
-	few	TRBV6-6	TRBJ1-1	CASSYSFAGSEAFF	TGTGCCAGCAGTTACTCGTTCGCGGGGAGTGAAGCTTTCTTT
-	-	TRBV9	TRBJ2-1	CASSVVAGFYNEQFF	TGTGCCAGCAGCGTAGTGGCGGGATTCTACAATGAGCAGTTCTTC
TRBD2	-	TRBV28	TRBJ2-1	CASSPPGLGGDEQFF	TGTGCCAGCAGCCCTCCGGGACTAGGGGGGGATGAGCAGTTCTTC
-	-	TRBV30	TRBJ1-2	CAWSEQGLIYGYTF	TGTGCCTGGAGTGAACAGGGCCTTATCTATGGCTACACCTTC
-	-	TRBV4-1	TRBJ2-1	CASSQSNGGHHNEQFF	TGCGCCAGCAGCCAATCTAATGGCGGGCACCACAATGAGCAGTTCTTC
-	-	TRBV11-2	TRBJ1-1	CASSWRSYQLNTEAFF	TGTGCCAGCAGCTGGAGGTCTTATCAGTTGAACACTGAAGCTTTCTTT
-	-	TRBV30	TRBJ1-2	CAWLARVVFGYTF	TGTGCCTGGTTGGCCAGGGTTGTGTTTGGCTACACCTTC
-	-	TRBV9	TRBJ2-1	CASSVMGGGNYNEQFF	TGTGCCAGCAGCGTAATGGGTGGGGGGAACTACAATGAGCAGTTCTTC
-	-	TRBV5-6	TRBJ2-7	CASSSLPGDEYF	TGTGCCAGCAGCTCTCTGCCCGGAGATGAGTACTTC
TRBD1	-	TRBV4-2	TRBJ1-2	CASSQDSSGGSISLTF	TGTGCCAGCAGCCAAGATTCGTCAGGGGGCTCTATTTCTCTCACCTTC
-	-	TRBV6-1	TRBJ2-3	CASSELVSSTDTQYF	TGTGCCAGCAGTGAACTGGTCAGTAGCACAGATACGCAGTATTTT
-	-	TRBV9	TRBJ1-2	CASSGLGLSAVDYGYTF	TGTGCCAGCAGCGGTCTGGGGCTATCCGCTGTGGACTATGGCTACACCTTC
-	-	TRBV28	TRBJ2-7	CASSLSPGVLPYEQYF	TGTGCCAGCAGTTTATCGCCCGGGGTTCTTCCATACGAGCAGTACTTC
-	few	TRBV27	TRBJ1-2	CASSPLLWGDYGYTF	TGTGCCAGCAGTCCCCTTTTGTGGGGCGACTATGGCTACACCTTC
TRBD1	-	TRBV12-5	TRBJ2-5	CASGPPVGRGPETQYF	TGTGCTAGTGGTCCCCCGGTCGGCAGGGGGCCAGAGACCCAGTACTTC
-	-	TRBV14	TRBJ2-1	CASSQLLANEQFF	TGTGCCAGCAGCCAACTCCTAGCTAATGAGCAGTTCTTC
-	few	TRBV18	TRBJ2-1	CASSPSSYNEQFF	TGTGCCAGCTCACCTAGCTCCTACAATGAGCAGTTCTTC
-	few	TRBV12-5	TRBJ2-1	CASGSGQPYNEQFF	TGTGCTAGTGGTTCGGGACAACCTTACAATGAGCAGTTCTTC
-	-	TRBV12-5	TRBJ1-2	CASGLRGIGSSGYGYTF	TGTGCTAGTGGTTTGCGGGGGATCGGGAGTTCTGGTTATGGCTACACCTTC
TRBD1	-	TRBV5-1	TRBJ2-3	CASSSGTAQGTQYF	TGCGCCAGCAGCTCCGGGACAGCACAAGGTACGCAGTATTTT